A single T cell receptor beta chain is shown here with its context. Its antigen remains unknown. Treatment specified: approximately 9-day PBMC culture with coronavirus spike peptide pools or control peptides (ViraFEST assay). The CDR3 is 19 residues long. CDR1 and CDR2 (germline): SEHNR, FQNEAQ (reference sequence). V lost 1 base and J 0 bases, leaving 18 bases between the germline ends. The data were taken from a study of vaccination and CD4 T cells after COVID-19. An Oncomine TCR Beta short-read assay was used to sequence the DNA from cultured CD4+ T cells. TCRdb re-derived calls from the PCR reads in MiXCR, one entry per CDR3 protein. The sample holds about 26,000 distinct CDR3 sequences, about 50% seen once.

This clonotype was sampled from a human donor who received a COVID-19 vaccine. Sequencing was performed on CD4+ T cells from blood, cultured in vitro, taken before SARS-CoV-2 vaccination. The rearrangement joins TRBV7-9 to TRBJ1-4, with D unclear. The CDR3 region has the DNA TGTGCCAGCAGCTTAGTTACTGGGTCTCCCTGGGCAACTAATGAAAAACTGTTTTTT. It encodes CASSLVTGSPWATNEKLFF.